This TCR beta chain was sequenced in a study of molecular identifiers for immune sequencing clone quantification. The CDR3 runs to 13 residues. The V and J ends lost 4 bases and 0 bases respectively, with 6 bases between them. Germline lookup yields CDR1 PRHDT and CDR2 FYEKMQ (reference sequence). This clonotype has a count of ten or more. MiXCR, applied by TCRdb to the PCR reads, yields one record per CDR3 protein. The profile shows roughly 320,000 distinct CDR3 sequences, 24% of them singletons. For naive CD8 T cells, sorting used the CD8+CD4-CCR7+CD45RA+ phenotype. This receptor was obtained from a human donor in good health. Some libraries in this study had Jurkat cell RNA spiked in. The sequenced material came from naive CD8+ T cells from blood, with Jurkat cell RNA spiked in. The subset denotes: FACS-sorted CD8+CD4-CCR7+CD45RA+ naive T cells. The chain carries TRBV13 and TRBJ1-1; TRBD1 is a possible D gene (5 bases). In DNA, the CDR3 is TGTGCCAGCAGCTCGGACATGAACACTGAAGCTTTCTTT. This gives the protein CASSSDMNTEAFF.